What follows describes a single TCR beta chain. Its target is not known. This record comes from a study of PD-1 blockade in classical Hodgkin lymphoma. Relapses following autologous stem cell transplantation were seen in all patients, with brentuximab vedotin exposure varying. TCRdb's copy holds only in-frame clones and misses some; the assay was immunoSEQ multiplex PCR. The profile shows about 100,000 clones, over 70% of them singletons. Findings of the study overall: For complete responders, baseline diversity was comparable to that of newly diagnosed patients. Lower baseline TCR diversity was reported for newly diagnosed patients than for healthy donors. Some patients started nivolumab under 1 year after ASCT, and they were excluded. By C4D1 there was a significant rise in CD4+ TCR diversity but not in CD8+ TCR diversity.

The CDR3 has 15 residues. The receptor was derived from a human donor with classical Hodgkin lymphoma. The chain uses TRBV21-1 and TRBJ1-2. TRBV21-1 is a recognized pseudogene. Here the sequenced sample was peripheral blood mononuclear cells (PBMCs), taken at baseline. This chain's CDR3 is CASSPNPAWSVGYTF. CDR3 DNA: TGTGCCAGCAGCCCCAACCCCGCTTGGTCGGTTGGCTACACCTTC.